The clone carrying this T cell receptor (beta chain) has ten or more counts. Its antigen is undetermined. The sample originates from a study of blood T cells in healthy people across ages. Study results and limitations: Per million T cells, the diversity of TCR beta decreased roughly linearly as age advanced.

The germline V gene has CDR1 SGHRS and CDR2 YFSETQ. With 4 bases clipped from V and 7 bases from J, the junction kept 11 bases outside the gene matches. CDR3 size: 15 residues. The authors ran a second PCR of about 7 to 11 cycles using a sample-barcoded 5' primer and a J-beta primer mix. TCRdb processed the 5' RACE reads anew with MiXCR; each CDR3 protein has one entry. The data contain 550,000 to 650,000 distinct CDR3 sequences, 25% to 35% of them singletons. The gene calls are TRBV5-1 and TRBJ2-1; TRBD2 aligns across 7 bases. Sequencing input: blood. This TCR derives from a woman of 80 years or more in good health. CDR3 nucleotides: TGCGCCAGCAGCCCTACCGAGCGGGGTGGGAATGAGCAGTTCTTC. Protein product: CASSPTERGGNEQFF.